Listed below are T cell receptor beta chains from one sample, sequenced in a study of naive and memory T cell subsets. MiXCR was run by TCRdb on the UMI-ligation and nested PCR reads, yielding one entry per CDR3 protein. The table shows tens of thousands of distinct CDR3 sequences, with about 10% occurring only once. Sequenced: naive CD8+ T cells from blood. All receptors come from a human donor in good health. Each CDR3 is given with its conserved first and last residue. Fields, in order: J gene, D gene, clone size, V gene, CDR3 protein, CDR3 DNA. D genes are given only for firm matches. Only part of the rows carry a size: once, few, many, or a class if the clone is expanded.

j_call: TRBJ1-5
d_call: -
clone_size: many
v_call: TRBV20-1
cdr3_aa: CSTGPGEYSNQPQHF
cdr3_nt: TGCAGTACTGGACCTGGGGAATATAGCAATCAGCCCCAGCATTTT

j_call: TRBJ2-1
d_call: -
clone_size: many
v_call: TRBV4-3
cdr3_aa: CASGHGSGVYNEQFF
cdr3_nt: TGCGCCAGCGGGCATGGGTCGGGTGTCTACAATGAGCAGTTCTTC

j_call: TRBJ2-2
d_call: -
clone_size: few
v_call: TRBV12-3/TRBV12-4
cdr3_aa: CASSARTDGTGELFF
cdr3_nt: TGTGCCAGCAGTGCCCGGACAGACGGAACCGGGGAGCTGTTTTTT

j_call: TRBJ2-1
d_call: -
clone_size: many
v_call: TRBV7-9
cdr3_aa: CASSLGTFEQFF
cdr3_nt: TGTGCCAGCAGCTTAGGCACGTTTGAGCAGTTCTTC

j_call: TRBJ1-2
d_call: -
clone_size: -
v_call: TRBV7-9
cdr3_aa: CASSFIVGSEGYTF
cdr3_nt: TGTGCCAGCAGCTTCATTGTGGGGTCGGAGGGCTACACCTTC

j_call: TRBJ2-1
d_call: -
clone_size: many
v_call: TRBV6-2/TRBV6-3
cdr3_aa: CASSPWRDEQFF
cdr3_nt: TGTGCCAGCAGTCCCTGGAGGGATGAGCAGTTCTTC

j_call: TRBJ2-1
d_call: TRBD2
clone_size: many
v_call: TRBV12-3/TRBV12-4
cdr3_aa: CASGLTSGLSNEQFF
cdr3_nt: TGTGCCAGCGGCTTAACTAGCGGGTTGAGCAATGAGCAGTTCTTC

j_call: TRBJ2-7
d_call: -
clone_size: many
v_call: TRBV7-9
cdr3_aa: CASSADPYEQYF
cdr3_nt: TGTGCCAGCAGCGCGGACCCCTACGAGCAGTACTTC

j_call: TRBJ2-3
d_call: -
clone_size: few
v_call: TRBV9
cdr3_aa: CASSVDGTQYF
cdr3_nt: TGTGCCAGCAGCGTAGATGGTACGCAGTATTTT

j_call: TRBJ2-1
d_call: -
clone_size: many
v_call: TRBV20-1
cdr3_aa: CSASRGITYNEQFF
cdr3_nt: TGCAGTGCTAGTCGAGGGATCACCTACAATGAGCAGTTCTTC

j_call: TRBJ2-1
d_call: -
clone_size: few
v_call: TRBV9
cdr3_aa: CASSDEYNEQFF
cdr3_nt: TGTGCCAGCAGCGACGAATACAATGAGCAGTTCTTC

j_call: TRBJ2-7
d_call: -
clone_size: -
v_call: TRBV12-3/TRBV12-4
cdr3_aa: CASSPGLYEQYF
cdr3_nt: TGTGCCAGCAGTCCCGGACTATACGAGCAGTACTTC

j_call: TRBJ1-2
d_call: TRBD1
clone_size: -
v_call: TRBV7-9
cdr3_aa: CASFRDRGDYGYTF
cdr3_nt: TGTGCCAGCTTCCGGGACAGGGGGGACTATGGCTACACCTTC

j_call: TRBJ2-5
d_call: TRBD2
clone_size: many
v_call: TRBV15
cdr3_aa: CATTPTSGPTQYF
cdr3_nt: TGTGCCACCACTCCGACTAGCGGGCCTACCCAGTACTTC

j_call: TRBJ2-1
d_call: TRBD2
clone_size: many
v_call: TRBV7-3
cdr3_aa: CASSSGLASYNEQFF
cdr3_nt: TGTGCCAGCAGCTCGGGACTAGCGTCCTACAATGAGCAGTTCTTC

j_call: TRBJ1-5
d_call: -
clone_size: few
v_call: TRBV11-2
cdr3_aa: CASSPKPGNNQPQHF
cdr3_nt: TGTGCCAGCAGTCCAAAGCCGGGGAACAATCAGCCCCAGCATTTT